The T cell receptor beta chain under discussion was sequenced for a study of cytotoxic CD8 clonotypes in ibrutinib-treated CLL. Assay: immunoSEQ multiplex PCR; the TCRdb copy retains only in-frame clones and omits some. The sample lists hundreds of thousands of clones; about 80% were seen once. V was pared by 4 bases and J by 6 bases, with 6 bases between. The germline gives CDR1 LNHNV, CDR2 YYDKDF (reference sequence). The length of the CDR3 is 12 residues. This receptor was taken from a human donor with chronic lymphocytic leukemia. The chain is built from TRBV15 and TRBJ1-4, with D tentatively TRBD1 (5 bases). Material: PBMCs, obtained before ibrutinib treatment. Written as DNA, the CDR3 is TGTGCCACCAGCATCAGGGATGAAAAACTGTTTTTT. This encodes CATSIRDEKLFF.